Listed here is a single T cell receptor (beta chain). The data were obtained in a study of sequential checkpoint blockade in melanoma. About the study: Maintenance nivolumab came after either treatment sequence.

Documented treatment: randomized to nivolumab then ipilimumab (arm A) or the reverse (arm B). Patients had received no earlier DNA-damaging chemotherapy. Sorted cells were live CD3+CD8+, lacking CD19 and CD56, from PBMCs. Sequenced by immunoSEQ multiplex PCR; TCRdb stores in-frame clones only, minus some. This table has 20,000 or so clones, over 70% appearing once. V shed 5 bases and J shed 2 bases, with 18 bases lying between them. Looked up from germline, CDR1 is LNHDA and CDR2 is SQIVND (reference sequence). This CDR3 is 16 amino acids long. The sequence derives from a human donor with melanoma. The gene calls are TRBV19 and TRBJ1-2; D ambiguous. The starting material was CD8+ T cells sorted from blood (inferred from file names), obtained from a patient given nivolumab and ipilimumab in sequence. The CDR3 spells CASSFSHGGWNYGYTF. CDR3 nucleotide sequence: TGTGCCAGTAGTTTCTCCCACGGCGGATGGAACTATGGCTACACCTTC.